This T cell receptor beta chain was identified in a study of T cells after yellow fever vaccination. TCRdb reprocessed the 5' RACE reads via MiXCR and lists one record per CDR3 protein. The repertoire holds about 240,000 distinct CDR3 sequences, about 7.1% seen once, with over 0.65% in the top ten. Trimming pared 4 bases from V and 8 bases from J, leaving 14 bases between. Germline-derived CDR1 and CDR2 are SGHRS and YFSETQ. This CDR3 is built from 13 residues. This clonotype was found many times. The antigen is not known. Overall study findings and caveats: Though it reached lower strength, the secondary response hit its peak faster, day 5 versus 15.

This clonotype was obtained from a man aged 25 to 40 who received the YFV17D yellow fever vaccine. Sequenced here: CD4+ T cells sorted from PBMCs, sampled 15 days after the yellow fever booster vaccination. The chain joins TRBV5-1 to TRBJ2-3; tentative D call: TRBD2 (6 bases). DNA for the CDR3: TGCGCCAGCAGCCCGCCGGCTAGCGCTACGCAGTATTTT. This gives the protein CASSPPASATQYF.